A selection of T cell receptor beta chains follows, all from one sample in a study of vaccination effects on CD4 cells after COVID-19. These receptors' targets are unknown. Some clones are missing from TCRdb's copy, which holds only in-frame ones; the method was immunoSEQ multiplex PCR. The sample lists about 31,000 clones, 74% seen once, with roughly 15% in the top ten. The material was CD4+ T cells from PBMCs cultured with HCoV-229E spike peptides, obtained after COVID-19 vaccination. These receptors all come from a human donor who received a COVID-19 vaccine. CDR3s include the opening cysteine and the closing phenylalanine or tryptophan. The D gene is left open where the match is weak. The size field is filled for only some rows; it gives once, few, many or a size class.

j_call d_call clone_size v_call cdr3_aa cdr3_nt
TRBJ2-5 . . TRBV5-1 CASSLVGSEQETQYF TGCGCCAGCAGCTTGGTTGGGAGCGAACAAGAGACCCAGTACTTC
TRBJ2-1 . . TRBV7-9 CASSLKSREGRYNEQFF TGTGCCAGCAGCTTAAAATCTCGAGAAGGACGTTACAATGAGCAGTTCTTC
TRBJ1-4 . . TRBV20-1 CSASSYISDEKLFF TGCAGTGCTAGTTCGTATATAAGTGATGAAAAACTGTTTTTT
TRBJ1-1 . . TRBV13 CASRLMKWGMNTEAFF TGTGCCAGCAGGCTTATGAAGTGGGGGATGAACACTGAAGCTTTCTTT
TRBJ2-1 . . TRBV9 CASSVYSNEQFF TGTGCCAGCAGCGTCTACTCCAATGAGCAGTTCTTC
TRBJ1-1 . . TRBV2 CASSEAMNTEAFF TGTGCCAGCAGTGAAGCCATGAACACTGAAGCTTTCTTT
TRBJ1-3 TRBD1 . TRBV11-2 CASSSPWDRDLISGNTIYF TGTGCCAGCAGCTCCCCATGGGACAGGGACCTCATCTCTGGAAACACCATATATTTT
TRBJ2-2 . . TRBV5-1 CASSLIGASGELFF TGCGCCAGCAGCTTAATTGGGGCGTCCGGGGAGCTGTTTTTT
TRBJ1-2 TRBD1 . TRBV6-5 CASMSPGGAFGYTF TGTGCCAGCATGAGTCCAGGGGGCGCCTTTGGCTACACCTTC
TRBJ2-3 . once TRBV27 CASRRNLVTDTQYF TGTGCCAGTCGGCGGAACCTTGTCACAGATACGCAGTATTTT
TRBJ1-2 . . TRBV4-1 CASSQATVGYTF TGCGCCAGCAGCCAAGCCACGGTTGGCTACACCTTC
TRBJ2-3 TRBD1 . TRBV5-6 CASSFAGGGSTDTQYF TGTGCCAGCAGTTTCGCAGGGGGCGGTAGCACAGATACGCAGTATTTT
TRBJ1-3 . few TRBV9 CASSVGGPGNTIYF TGTGCCAGCAGCGTTGGAGGGCCTGGAAACACCATATATTTT
TRBJ2-5 . . TRBV7-2 CASSPLAGANIQETQYF TGTGCCAGCAGCCCCCTGGCAGGAGCCAACATCCAAGAGACCCAGTACTTC
TRBJ2-2 . . TRBV5-5 CASSPPHATGELFF TGTGCCAGCAGCCCACCGCACGCAACCGGGGAGCTGTTTTTT
TRBJ2-5 . . TRBV18 CASSPPSQGDQETQYF TGTGCCAGCTCACCACCTTCCCAGGGAGACCAAGAGACCCAGTACTTC
TRBJ2-2 TRBD1 . TRBV7-2 CASRQTGGANTGELFF TGTGCCAGCAGACAAACAGGGGGCGCGAACACCGGGGAGCTGTTTTTT
TRBJ1-1 . . TRBV9 CASTPTVLDTEAFF TGTGCCAGCACTCCGACAGTACTGGACACTGAAGCTTTCTTT
TRBJ2-1 TRBD2 . TRBV7-6 CASSSKRGPSYNEQFF TGTGCCAGCAGCTCCAAGCGGGGACCCTCCTACAATGAGCAGTTCTTC
TRBJ1-5 TRBD1 . TRBV4-1 CASSSPLDRGNQPQHF TGCGCCAGCAGCTCCCCCCTCGACAGGGGCAATCAGCCCCAGCATTTT
TRBJ2-4 TRBD2 . TRBV18 CASSPIPSGAPGKNIQYF TGTGCCAGCTCACCAATCCCTAGCGGGGCCCCTGGCAAAAACATTCAGTACTTC
TRBJ1-1 TRBD1 . TRBV19 CASSIGQGGYTEAFF TGTGCCAGTAGTATAGGACAGGGTGGGTACACTGAAGCTTTCTTT
TRBJ1-1 . . TRBV5-1 CASSFETVTEAFF TGCGCCAGCAGCTTCGAAACGGTCACTGAAGCTTTCTTT
TRBJ1-1 . . TRBV25-1 CASRTMNTEAFF TGTGCCAGCAGGACCATGAACACTGAAGCTTTCTTT
TRBJ2-7 TRBD1 . TRBV6-5 CASSYGTGAPLGF TGTGCCAGCAGTTACGGGACAGGGGCCCCTCTGGGCTTC
TRBJ2-7 TRBD1 . TRBV6-1 CASSVSRGLLPYEQYF TGTGCCAGCAGTGTAAGCAGGGGGCTCCTGCCCTACGAGCAGTACTTC
TRBJ2-5 . . TRBV5-1 CASSLLGGIGIQETQYF TGCGCCAGCAGCTTGCTCGGCGGGATAGGGATACAAGAGACCCAGTACTTC
TRBJ2-7 TRBD2 few TRBV7-2 CASSLVGGGRAYYEQYF TGTGCCAGCAGCTTAGTTGGGGGCGGGAGGGCCTACTACGAGCAGTACTTC
TRBJ1-5 . . TRBV12-3/TRBV12-4 CASSKPDQPQHF TGTGCCAGCAGCAAGCCAGATCAGCCCCAGCATTTT
TRBJ1-2 TRBD1 . TRBV2 CASSKTGDVYGYTF TGTGCCAGCAGTAAGACAGGGGATGTCTATGGCTACACCTTC
TRBJ2-5 . . TRBV5-1 CASSPSAGVYETQYF TGCGCCAGCAGCCCGTCGGCAGGGGTATACGAGACCCAGTACTTC
TRBJ2-3 . . TRBV4-1 CASSRNRGASTDTQYF TGCGCCAGCAGCCGGAACCGGGGCGCGAGCACAGATACGCAGTATTTT
TRBJ2-7 TRBD2 few TRBV10-1 CASSAVGLAGIYEQYF TGCGCCAGCAGTGCGGTCGGACTAGCGGGGATTTACGAGCAGTACTTC
TRBJ1-1 TRBD1 . TRBV5-6 CASSFGTGRNTEAFF TGTGCCAGCAGCTTTGGGACAGGGAGGAACACTGAAGCTTTCTTT
TRBJ2-5 . few TRBV6-5 CASSLRLETQYF TGTGCCAGCAGTTTAAGATTGGAGACCCAGTACTTC